The subject of this entry is one TCR beta chain. Germline-derived CDR1 and CDR2 are MNHNY and SVGAGI (reference sequence). This CDR3 spans 18 amino acids. Trimming at V came to 5 bases and at J to 10 bases, leaving 16 bases not matched to a gene. Sequencing was performed with immunoSEQ multiplex PCR; in TCRdb, only in-frame clones are kept and a portion is missing. The sample has approximately 140,000 clones, 85% to 90% seen once; the top ten hold 1% to 1.5%. This entry belongs to a study of blood T cell repertoires in COVID-19. This sequence was found in a woman in her 30s with acute COVID-19. Sequenced input: PBMCs or T cells enriched from blood (not recorded which). V usage is TRBV6-6 and J usage is TRBJ2-3; 15 bases are a match to TRBD2. CDR3 DNA sequence: TGTGCCAGCAGTCTCCGAGGCCCGGGACTAGCGGGAGGTGGACCGCAGTATTTT. Translated, it gives CASSLRGPGLAGGGPQYF.